The entry below gives a single T cell receptor beta chain sequence along with its context. Authors' processing steps: For nucleated cells, counts were estimated from reference gene primer amplification. TCRdb's table, derived via immunoSEQ multiplex PCR, lists solely in-frame clones and lacks some. Clone size and the V and J calls come from that table; the DNA yielded D and trimming. The sample lists roughly 200,000 clones; around 85% were seen once. Germline V CDR1 and CDR2: LNHDA, SQIVND (reference sequence). V dropped 5 bases and J dropped 2 bases, with 15 bases sitting between them. The length of the CDR3 is 15 residues. The sample comes from a study of blood T cell repertoires in COVID-19. As for the study in general: The origin of the acute and convalescent COVID-19 samples was the United States, Italy and Spain. From T cells, B-cell-depleted T cells, or PBMCs came the material, which was cDNA or gDNA.

The chain has TRBV19 and TRBJ2-5; D ambiguous. Material: peripheral blood. This clonotype was sampled from a man aged 55 to 70 with acute or convalescent COVID-19. Here the CDR3 reads CASSPHIADQETQYF. Written as DNA, the CDR3 is TGTGCCAGTAGTCCTCACATAGCAGATCAAGAGACCCAGTACTTC.